A selection of T cell receptor beta chains follows, all from one sample in a study of beta chain features in type 1 diabetes. Sequenced by immunoSEQ multiplex PCR; TCRdb stores in-frame clones only, minus some. The table includes under 400,000 clones, around 20% detected once. The sequencing sample was made of naive CD4+ T cells from blood. The source is a young woman in good health. Both conserved end residues are part of each CDR3. Fields, in order: J gene, clone size, V gene, D gene, CDR3 protein, CDR3 DNA. The D gene is left open where the match is weak. The size of a clone is reported for some rows only, either as once, few or many, or as a class for expanded clones.

TRBJ1-2,few,TRBV2,TRBD1,CASSAGQGGGYTF,TGTGCCAGCAGTGCAGGGCAGGGGGGTGGCTACACCTTC
TRBJ2-5,.,TRBV28,.,CASSLGQGLETQYF,TGTGCCAGCAGTTTGGGGCAGGGTCTGGAGACCCAGTACTTC
TRBJ1-5,.,TRBV7-2,.,CASSLVSQSNQPQHF,TGTGCCAGCAGCTTAGTGTCCCAGTCAAATCAGCCCCAGCATTTT
TRBJ2-4,few,TRBV12-5,.,CASGFLLGGANIQYF,TGTGCTAGTGGTTTCCTCCTAGGGGGGGCGAACATTCAGTACTTC
TRBJ1-1,few,TRBV9,.,CASSVDIGGTEAFF,TGTGCCAGCAGCGTAGACATAGGGGGTACTGAAGCTTTCTTT
TRBJ1-2,few,TRBV6-5,.,CASTQGTGYTF,TGTGCCAGCACCCAGGGCACCGGCTACACCTTC
TRBJ2-3,few,TRBV2,TRBD2,CASSVTSGFTDTQYF,TGTGCCAGCAGTGTGACTAGCGGGTTCACAGATACGCAGTATTTT
TRBJ1-2,few,TRBV5-7,.,CASSRGVDSRPPF,TGTGCCAGCAGCCGAGGGGTGGACAGCCGACCCCCCTTC
TRBJ1-1,.,TRBV19,.,CASSILSGVEAFF,TGTGCCAGTAGTATCTTAAGCGGCGTTGAAGCTTTCTTT
TRBJ2-3,.,TRBV29-1,TRBD2,CSVRGGLAPTDTQYF,TGCAGCGTCCGAGGGGGACTAGCGCCCACAGATACGCAGTATTTT
TRBJ1-3,.,TRBV4-1,.,CASSQPGHNAGNTIYF,TGCGCCAGCAGCCAACCGGGACACAACGCTGGAAACACCATATATTTT
TRBJ2-7,few,TRBV7-9,TRBD2,CASSQSGVFSYEQYF,TGTGCCAGCAGCCAAAGCGGGGTGTTCTCCTACGAGCAGTACTTC
TRBJ2-5,.,TRBV7-8,TRBD2,CASSTRTLAFQETQYF,TGTGCCAGCAGCACAAGGACACTAGCGTTCCAAGAGACCCAGTACTTC
TRBJ2-1,few,TRBV4-2,.,CASSQDHRSQSYNEQFF,TGTGCCAGCAGCCAAGATCACAGGTCACAATCCTACAATGAGCAGTTCTTC
TRBJ1-5,.,TRBV30,TRBD1,CAWSRQGDQPQHF,TGTGCCTGGAGTCGACAGGGGGATCAGCCCCAGCATTTT
TRBJ1-5,.,TRBV19,TRBD1,CASSPGQLNQPQHF,TGTGCCAGTTCTCCGGGACAGCTCAATCAGCCCCAGCATTTT
TRBJ2-1,.,TRBV7-9,TRBD2,CASRPLADSYNEQFF,TGTGCCAGCAGGCCTCTAGCGGACTCCTACAATGAGCAGTTCTTC
TRBJ2-5,few,TRBV9,TRBD2,CASSVGASGRAAETQYF,TGTGCCAGCAGCGTAGGGGCCAGCGGGAGGGCCGCGGAGACCCAGTACTTC
TRBJ1-1,.,TRBV4-2,TRBD1,CASSPSWGQTNTEAFF,TGTGCCAGCAGCCCCTCCTGGGGACAGACGAACACTGAAGCTTTCTTT
TRBJ2-1,.,TRBV19,TRBD2,CASSISGTSGSSYNEQFF,TGTGCCAGTAGTATCTCCGGGACTAGCGGCTCCTCCTACAATGAGCAGTTCTTC
TRBJ2-3,.,TRBV2,TRBD1,CASRRQGAPDTQYF,TGTGCCAGCAGGAGACAGGGGGCCCCAGATACGCAGTATTTT
TRBJ2-5,few,TRBV7-2,TRBD2,CASSSGGKETQYF,TGTGCCAGCAGCTCGGGGGGAAAAGAGACCCAGTACTTC
TRBJ1-5,few,TRBV30,.,CAWSVSGNQPQHF,TGTGCCTGGAGTGTTTCTGGCAATCAGCCCCAGCATTTT
TRBJ2-3,few,TRBV7-8,TRBD1,CASSQGTGGTDTQYF,TGTGCCAGCAGTCAGGGGACAGGGGGAACAGATACGCAGTATTTT
TRBJ1-2,few,TRBV18,.,CASSSGENYGYTF,TGTGCCAGCTCGTCCGGGGAGAACTATGGCTACACCTTC
TRBJ2-5,few,TRBV9,TRBD2,CASSGAPGLAGETQYF,TGTGCCAGCAGCGGAGCCCCTGGACTAGCAGGAGAGACCCAGTACTTC
TRBJ2-1,few,TRBV30,.,CAWSVLLRSEQFF,TGTGCCTGGAGTGTACTACTCCGAAGTGAGCAGTTCTTC
TRBJ2-6,.,TRBV30,.,CAWSPGLVSGANVLTF,TGTGCCTGGTCTCCGGGGTTAGTCTCTGGGGCCAACGTCCTGACTTTC
TRBJ1-2,few,TRBV29-1,TRBD1,CSVYGTGNLGYTF,TGCAGCGTCTACGGGACAGGGAACCTTGGCTACACCTTC
TRBJ1-2,.,TRBV19,.,CASSPQGPYGYTF,TGTGCCAGTAGTCCACAGGGCCCTTATGGCTACACCTTC
TRBJ1-5,.,TRBV30,.,CAYNGGADSNQPQHF,TGTGCCTACAACGGGGGGGCGGACAGCAATCAGCCCCAGCATTTT
TRBJ2-7,.,TRBV19,.,CASSRDGKTSYEQYF,TGTGCCAGTAGCCGCGACGGTAAGACTTCCTACGAGCAGTACTTC
TRBJ1-1,.,TRBV30,.,CAWVRVAEAFF,TGTGCCTGGGTCAGGGTGGCTGAAGCTTTCTTT
TRBJ2-7,few,TRBV7-9,TRBD1,CASSLNRDRGGDEQYF,TGTGCCAGCAGCTTAAACCGGGACAGGGGGGGAGACGAGCAGTACTTC
TRBJ2-3,.,TRBV19,.,CASSPPGDTQYF,TGTGCCAGTAGTCCACCGGGGGATACGCAGTATTTT
TRBJ2-7,few,TRBV11-2,TRBD1,CASSLAGGHQYEQYF,TGTGCCAGCAGCTTAGCAGGGGGACACCAATACGAGCAGTACTTC
TRBJ2-3,.,TRBV5-1,.,CASSLYQDGPDTQYF,TGCGCCAGCAGCTTGTATCAAGATGGCCCGGATACGCAGTATTTT
TRBJ1-1,.,TRBV30,.,CAWSVEVKNTEAFF,TGTGCCTGGAGTGTCGAGGTCAAGAACACTGAAGCTTTCTTT
TRBJ2-1,few,TRBV2,.,CASSYYNEQFF,TGTGCCAGCAGTTACTACAATGAGCAGTTCTTC
TRBJ1-1,.,TRBV10-3,.,CAITPGGTEAFF,TGTGCCATCACTCCGGGGGGCACTGAAGCTTTCTTT
TRBJ2-3,few,TRBV7-9,TRBD2,CASSLSSGGGDTQYF,TGTGCCAGCAGCCTGAGTAGCGGGGGGGGAGATACGCAGTATTTT
TRBJ2-7,.,TRBV18,.,CASSPVTTSYEQYF,TGTGCCAGCTCACCGGTGACTACCTCCTACGAGCAGTACTTC
TRBJ1-1,few,TRBV25-1,.,CASSPVMNTEAFF,TGTGCCAGCAGTCCCGTAATGAACACTGAAGCTTTCTTT
TRBJ2-2,.,TRBV5-1,TRBD2,CASSPRGSGAFGELFF,TGCGCCAGCAGCCCCCGGGGTAGCGGGGCGTTCGGGGAGCTGTTTTTT
TRBJ2-5,few,TRBV30,TRBD2,CAWSGAGGGETQYF,TGTGCCTGGAGTGGTGCGGGAGGGGGAGAGACCCAGTACTTC